This T cell receptor (beta chain) was sequenced for a study of cytomegalovirus exposure and HLA in healthy donors (dated by TCRdb to about 2017). Concerning the study at large: The 666 repertoires of the first cohort and the roughly 110 validation repertoires were produced on the same platform, according to a later analysis. The study was designed to test whether signatures of past pathogen exposure could be identified by cataloging public T cell receptors. To predict cytomegalovirus infection status, the study combined high-throughput TCR immunosequencing, statistical association of individual TCRs with disease status, and machine learning. Along with the roughly 700-subject first cohort, a separate validation cohort of some 130 different subjects was used.

Overall results and qualifications from the work: A total of 164 TCR beta chains were listed by the study as associated with cytomegalovirus. The classifier was reported to diagnose cytomegalovirus status with high specificity and sensitivity in both the original and validation cohorts. While some public TCRs were present in many individuals, most TCR sequences turned up only very rarely across donors. The authors suggested that the approach could potentially be extended to other disease states and immunological phenotypes. Three of the identified cytomegalovirus-associated TCR beta chains were confirmed in vitro to be specific for cytomegalovirus antigens. Subsequent analysis determined that TCRs grouped into clusters in the first cohort also showed a tendency toward co-occurrence across the approximately 110 validation repertoires, and 94% of cluster scores exceeded 0. The validation cohort had no HLA typing available for a later analysis, so co-occurrence within that cohort was assessed over all 120 or so repertoires.

As regards this clone: The target of this receptor is not known. There are no base qualities to consult, and no much larger clone falls within one base.

Separate from the roughly 700-subject first cohort, the validation cohort of roughly 110 subjects was the group to which the donors belonged. Receptor amplification or capture employed the immunoSEQ multiplex PCR assay. Per the original workflow: A statistical classification framework was built for diagnosing cytomegalovirus status from the catalog of TCR beta chain sequences. This is the immuneACCESS table as TCRdb keeps it, with only in-frame sequences that have V and J called. A part of the clones is gone; compared with another copy, unresolved V genes explain less than half, and the rest is unexplained. That table furnishes V, J and clone size, whereas the DNA furnished D and trimming. Present in this sample are approximately 260,000 clones, about 86% of which were seen just once. The ten largest account for about 1% of the sample. Its CDR3 holds 13 amino acids, cysteine through phenylalanine. CDR3 DNA is the only sequence kept; it has 39 bases, read in frame from the first base. CDR1 and CDR2 were assigned from the germline V gene as SGHAT and FQNNGV. Unmatched junction bases come to 2, with V trimmed by 5 bases and J by 5 bases.

This chain is built from TRBV11-2 and TRBJ1-2, with 10 central nucleotides matching TRBD1. The source of this sequence is a woman between 18 and 29 years old in good health and CMV-seronegative. The sequencing sample was made of PBMCs. The CDR3 is CASSRDRGYGYTF. The DNA reads TGTGCCAGCAGCAGGGACAGGGGATATGGCTACACCTTC.